The 10 T cell receptor beta chains in this list originate from one sample, sequenced in a study of vaccination and CD4 T cells after COVID-19. Treatment of the sample: roughly ten-day PBMC culture with coronavirus spike peptide pools or control peptides (ViraFEST assay). The Oncomine TCR Beta short-read assay was what sequenced the DNA obtained from cultured CD4+ T cells. TCRdb used MiXCR to reprocess the PCR reads, holding one entry per CDR3 protein. Among about 20,000 distinct CDR3 sequences listed, 52% were seen once. Their specific antigens are unknown. The material sequenced was CD4+ T cells from blood, cultured in vitro. The source is a human donor who had recovered from COVID-19.

The chain links TRBV20-1 to TRBJ2-2; 9 bases are shared with TRBD1. This CDR3 spans 14 amino acids. The V gene end was trimmed by 3 bases and the J gene end by 1 base; junction bases not matched to a gene: 0. Germline-derived CDR1 and CDR2 are DFQATT and SNEGSKA (reference sequence). CDR3 in DNA: TGCAGTGCTAGGGGACAGGGGAACACCGGGGAGCTGTTTTTT. Protein: CSARGQGNTGELFF.

This clonotype was recorded a few times. The chain couples TRBV7-6 to TRBJ2-3; 10 nucleotides line up with TRBD2. V lost 1 base to trimming and J lost 4 bases; unmatched junction nucleotides: 5. CDR3 size: 16 residues. Germline V gives CDR1 SGHVS, CDR2 FNYEAQ. The CDR3 loop is CASSLGSGRAPDTQYF. The CDR3 region has the DNA TGTGCCAGCAGCTTAGGGAGCGGGAGGGCCCCAGATACGCAGTATTTT.

V usage is TRBV2 and J usage is TRBJ2-3; D call uncertain. Trimming removed 3 bases from V and 0 bases from J, with 7 bases in between. The CDR3 sequence is 14 residues long. Germline assignment: CDR1 SNHLY and CDR2 FYNNEI. Here the CDR3 DNA reads TGTGCCAGCAGTGAGTTTATGAGCACAGATACGCAGTATTTT. Amino acids: CASSEFMSTDTQYF.

The chain has TRBV20-1 and TRBJ2-5, with 10 bases fitting TRBD2. The V gene's germline CDR1 is DFQATT and CDR2 SNEGSKA (reference sequence). Trimming removed 6 bases from V and 3 bases from J; junction bases left unmatched: 7. The CDR3 contains 14 residues. The DNA for the CDR3 is TGCAGTGCCCATATTGGACTAGCGGAAGAGACCCAGTACTTC. It encodes CSAHIGLAEETQYF.

This clonotype was detected a few times. V is TRBV19 and J is TRBJ1-5, with TRBD1 as a possible D gene (5 bases). The CDR3 loop spans 17 amino acids. The germline gives CDR1 LNHDA, CDR2 SQIVND (reference sequence). Trimming took 2 bases from V and 7 from J, leaving 21 bases between them. CDR3 in DNA: TGTGCCAGTAGTATACAACGTGGGGCCGCCCGGGGGCAGCCCCAGCATTTT. Protein product: CASSIQRGAARGQPQHF.

This chain connects TRBV6-1 to TRBJ2-1, with TRBD1 identical over 8 bases. Trimming took 6 bases from V and 6 from J; bases not matched to a gene: 13. Germline CDR1 and CDR2: MNHNS and SASEGT. The CDR3 consists of 16 residues. In DNA form, the CDR3 reads TGTGCCAGCAGGCCCGCCGGGACAGGCCTGGGCAATGAGCAGTTCTTC. This sequence encodes CASRPAGTGLGNEQFF.

This chain connects TRBV25-1 to TRBJ1-4; D remains unclear. The germline CDR1 and CDR2 sequences are MGHDK and SYGVNS. V was clipped by 5 bases and J by 15 bases, with 22 bases between them. The CDR3 is made up of 14 amino acids. The CDR3 sequence: CASSPRAEPEKMFF. In DNA, the CDR3 is TGTGCCAGCAGTCCCCGGGCAGAGCCGGAAAAGATGTTTTTT.

This clonotype is large by share. The chain combines TRBV15 with TRBJ1-2; no clear D gene. Germline values: CDR1 LNHNV, CDR2 YYDKDF (reference sequence). The CDR3 contains 14 residues. Trimming took off 1 base at V and 4 bases at J, with 10 bases between the two ends. CDR3: CATSRGEGSYGYTF. The DNA for the CDR3 is TGTGCCACCAGCAGAGGGGAGGGAAGCTATGGCTACACCTTC.

The chain recombines TRBV7-2 with TRBJ2-3, with 7 bases lining up with TRBD1. The CDR3 runs 15 residues. CDR1 and CDR2 from the germline V gene are SGHTA and FQGNSA. J was trimmed by 0 bases and V by 4 bases; bases with no gene match: 4. The CDR3 loop is CASSWGTVSTDTQYF. DNA for the CDR3: TGTGCCAGCAGCTGGGGGACAGTTAGCACAGATACGCAGTATTTT.

This clonotype has more than one count but fewer than ten. The rearrangement links TRBV4-1 to TRBJ1-5; 9 nucleotides match TRBD1. This CDR3 contains 15 residues. V dropped 3 bases and J dropped 5; count of bases not matched to a gene: 5. Per germline, CDR1 MGHRA and CDR2 YSYEKL. DNA for the CDR3: TGCGCCAGCAGCCACGGGGACAGGGAAGATCAGCCCCAGCATTTT. This translates into CASSHGDREDQPQHF.